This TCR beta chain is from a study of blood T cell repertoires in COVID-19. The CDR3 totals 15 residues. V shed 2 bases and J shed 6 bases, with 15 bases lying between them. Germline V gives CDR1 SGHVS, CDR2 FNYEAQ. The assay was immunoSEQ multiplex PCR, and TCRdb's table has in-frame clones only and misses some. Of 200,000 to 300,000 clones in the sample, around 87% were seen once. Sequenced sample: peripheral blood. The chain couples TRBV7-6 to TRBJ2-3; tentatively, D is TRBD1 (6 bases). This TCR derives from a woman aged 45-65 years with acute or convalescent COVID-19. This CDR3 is CASSLKGQLWDTQYF. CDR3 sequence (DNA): TGTGCCAGCAGCTTAAAGGGACAACTTTGGGATACGCAGTATTTT.